The 17 T cell receptor beta chains in this list originate from one sample, sequenced in a study of T cell repertoires in cytomegalovirus infection (dated by TCRdb to the late 2010s). These receptors' antigens are unknown. The data were produced on an Illumina HiSeq 1500. The public reads were run again by TCRdb, first through fastp at Q25 and then through MiXCR, and only productive beta chains were kept. Rows merge per CDR3 protein into single entries with the most common DNA and genes. Across this sample there are approximately 910,000 distinct CDR3 sequences, with 31% seen only once. Over 13% of the sample lies in the top ten. This specimen's treatment or condition label, per the study, means: in vitro stimulation with specific CMV peptide epitopes to enrich CMV-specific T cells. The sequences come from cultured CD8+ T cells from PBMCs, collected from culture after CMV antigen stimulation. These receptors all stem from a human donor in good health (CMV status not recorded). Some clones in this sample may be carry-over from other donors' samples.

This clonotype has just a few counts. V and J are TRBV27 and TRBJ2-3, with a weak D call TRBD1 (6 bases). Trimming shortened V by 6 bases and J by 5 bases, and 18 bases separated the two germline ends. The germline V gene has CDR1 MNHEY and CDR2 SMNVEV (reference sequence). The CDR3 is 15 amino acids. The CDR3 region has the DNA TGTGCCAGCAGCTCCCAATTAGGGGGACAAGATACGCAGTATTTT. It translates to CASSSQLGGQDTQYF.

This clonotype was counted only a few times. This chain connects TRBV9 to TRBJ2-1, with unresolved D. The V end lost 2 bases, the J end lost 9 bases, and 9 bases lay between the germline ends. CDR1 and CDR2 from the germline V gene are SGDLS and YYNGEE. This CDR3 has 12 residues. This chain's CDR3 is CASSVSFGEQFF. The CDR3 DNA sequence: TGTGCCAGCAGCGTGAGTTTCGGTGAGCAGTTCTTC.

The CDR3 DNA follows: TGTGCCGCAGTGCGGGTTAGCGGGGGGATGAATGAGCAGTTCTTC. Encoded protein: CAAVRVSGGMNEQFF. J is TRBJ2-1 and V is TRBV27; TRBD2 matches at 10 bases. The germline gives CDR1 MNHEY, CDR2 SMNVEV (reference sequence). With 11 bases clipped from V and 7 bases from J, the junction kept 14 bases outside the gene matches. The CDR3 runs to 15 residues.

This clonotype was observed a handful of times. The chain carries TRBV6-6 and TRBJ2-1; possible D gene TRBD2, 6 bases. Deletions cut 2 bases from V and 5 bases from J, with 10 bases between. Germline loops: CDR1 MNHNY, CDR2 SVGAGI (reference sequence). The CDR3 spans 14 residues. The CDR3 DNA reads as TGTGCCAGCAGTTACCGGGGGTTCGACAATGAGCAGTTCTTC. Amino acid sequence: CASSYRGFDNEQFF.

This clonotype occurred a few times. The chain combines TRBV27 with TRBJ2-7, with D possibly matching TRBD1 (6 bases). This CDR3 comprises 13 residues. V was shortened by 6 bases and J by 3 bases, with 12 bases between the two germline ends. CDR1 and CDR2 (germline): MNHEY, SMNVEV (reference sequence). The CDR3 DNA reads TGTGCCAGCAGCTGGGGGCGGAACTACGAGCAGTACTTC. It is translated as CASSWGRNYEQYF.

The chain employs TRBV5-5 and TRBJ2-7; a weak D match, TRBD2 (7 bases). Germline V gene lookup returns CDR1 SGHKS and CDR2 YYEKEE (reference sequence). CDR3 length: 12 residues. Deletions cut 2 bases from V and 7 bases from J, with 10 bases between. The CDR3 DNA follows: TGTGCCAGCAGCTTCGGGGGGCGTGAGCAGTACTTC. It specifies CASSFGGREQYF. Full variable domain (remainder filled in from reference TRBV5-5 and TRBJ2-7): DAGVTQSPTHLIKTRGQQVTLRCSPISGHKSVSWYQQVLGQGPQFIFQYYEKEERGRGNFPDRFSARQFPNYSSELNVNALLLGDSALYLCASSFGGREQYFGPGTRLTVT.

V gene TRBV27 combines with J gene TRBJ2-3; 10 nucleotides align to TRBD2. Germline-derived CDR1 and CDR2 are MNHEY and SMNVEV (reference sequence). With 5 bases clipped from V and 4 bases from J, the junction kept 12 bases outside the gene matches. The CDR3 runs to 17 residues. CDR3 sequence reads: CASSGLGTSDGADTQYF. As DNA, the CDR3 is TGTGCCAGCAGTGGACTTGGGACTAGCGACGGTGCAGATACGCAGTATTTT.

A few counts support this clonotype. The chain uses TRBV10-3 and TRBJ2-7, with D perhaps TRBD2 (7 bases). CDR1 and CDR2 (germline): ENHRY, SYGVKD. The CDR3 is 15 amino acids. The V end lost 0 bases, the J end lost 3 bases, and 12 bases lay between the germline ends. CDR3 amino acids: CAISESGGLDYEQYF. The CDR3 region has the DNA TGTGCCATCAGTGAGTCGGGGGGGCTGGACTACGAGCAGTACTTC.

This clonotype has just a few counts. The chain joins TRBV7-6 to TRBJ2-1, with D tentatively TRBD2 (6 bases). V lost 2 bases to trimming and J lost 3 bases, with 8 bases between them. Germline V gene lookup returns CDR1 SGHVS and CDR2 FNYEAQ. The CDR3 totals 14 residues. The CDR3 sequence is CASSLTGVYNEQFF. The CDR3 bases are TGTGCCAGCAGCTTAACGGGGGTCTACAATGAGCAGTTCTTC. The full variable domain, in which reference TRBV7-6 and TRBJ2-1 provide the parts outside the CDR3, is GAGVSQSPRYKVTKRGQDVALRCDPISGHVSLYWYRQALGQGPEFLTYFNYEAQQDKSGLPNDRFSAERPEGSISTLTIQRTEQRDSAMYRCASSLTGVYNEQFFGPGTRLTVL.

This clonotype was found a few times. This chain links TRBV28 with TRBJ2-2; a possible D gene is TRBD2 (5 bases). The CDR3 spans 12 residues. CDR1 and CDR2 from the germline V gene are MDHEN and SYDVKM. With 8 bases removed from V and 7 bases from J, the gap between germline ends came to 11 bases. CDR3 bases: TGTGCCAGCGGGCTTCGGGGCGGGGAGCTGTTTTTT. Its protein is CASGLRGGELFF.

The rearrangement joins TRBV19 to TRBJ1-5; D possibly corresponds to TRBD1 (5 bases). The CDR3 sequence is 14 residues long. Germline V gene sequence: CDR1 LNHDA, CDR2 SQIVND (reference sequence). Trimming left V 5 bases short and J 1 base short, with 9 bases between. CDR3 in amino acids: CASSWTSSNQPQHF. The CDR3 DNA sequence: TGTGCCAGTAGTTGGACATCCAGCAATCAGCCCCAGCATTTT.

This clonotype was picked up a small number of times. The V and J genes are TRBV25-1 and TRBJ2-6; the D is unclear. This CDR3 has 15 residues. Germline CDR1 reads MGHDK; CDR2 reads SYGVNS. V lost 1 base and J lost 4, with 8 bases in between. The CDR3 nucleotides read TGTGCCAGCAGTGAATCCCCTCAAGGGGCCAACGTCCTGACTTTC. Its translation is CASSESPQGANVLTF.

The J gene is TRBJ2-2, the V gene TRBV3-1, with 8 bases fitting TRBD2. The CDR3 runs to 16 residues. J was trimmed by 3 bases and V by 1 base; bases with no gene match: 4. Germline V lookup: CDR1 LGHDT, CDR2 YNNKEL (reference sequence). The CDR3 region has the DNA TGTGCCAGCAGCCAAGGGGAGCGGGGGCACACCGGGGAGCTGTTTTTT. Translation: CASSQGERGHTGELFF.

The gene calls are TRBV6-2 or TRBV6-3 and TRBJ1-1; perhaps TRBD1 as D (5 bases). V lost 1 base and J lost 0, with 9 bases in between. The CDR3 runs to 15 residues. In germline, CDR1 is MNHEY, CDR2 SVGEGT. The CDR3 sequence: CASSYFPGMNTEAFF. CDR3 sequence (DNA): TGTGCCAGCAGTTACTTTCCAGGGATGAACACTGAAGCTTTCTTT.

V usage is TRBV7-9 and J usage is TRBJ1-5; D is unresolved. The CDR3 extends over 14 amino acids. Germline CDR1 reads SEHNR; CDR2 reads FQNEAQ (reference sequence). Trimming left V 4 bases short and J 5 bases short, with 12 bases between. CDR3: CASSSGLIDQPQHF. The CDR3 region has the DNA TGTGCCAGCAGCTCAGGACTGATTGATCAGCCCCAGCATTTT.

This clonotype has just a few counts. The chain couples TRBV19 to TRBJ1-2; no firm D call. CDR1 and CDR2 (germline): LNHDA, SQIVND (reference sequence). The length of the CDR3 is 15 residues. Between the trimmed V and J ends, which lost 5 bases and 3 bases, there was a span of 16 bases. CDR3 region: CASSQLSGVDYGYTF. The CDR3 DNA reads as TGTGCCAGTAGTCAACTATCCGGGGTTGACTATGGCTACACCTTC.

This clonotype has a count of ten or more. The rearrangement joins TRBV7-2 to TRBJ2-7; D may be TRBD1 (5 bases). Per germline, CDR1 SGHTA and CDR2 FQGNSA. The CDR3 runs to 15 residues. V was clipped by 4 bases and J by 2 bases, with 15 bases between them. CDR3: CASSYRQRPPYEQYF. Written as DNA, the CDR3 is TGTGCCAGCAGCTATCGACAGCGACCACCCTACGAGCAGTACTTC.